One and the same sample provided the 20 T cell receptor beta chains below, sequenced in a study of CD8+CD57+ T cells in acquired aplastic anemia (dated by TCRdb to 2016 to 2019). The sample was run on an Illumina HiSeq 2000. Profiling of TCR beta VDJ combinations and CDR3 sequences used genomic DNA as the template. TCRdb applied fastp at Q25 and MiXCR to the public reads, then kept only in-frame beta chains. Merged by CDR3 protein, the rows form single entries marked with the most common genes and DNA. The sample contains some 200,000 distinct CDR3 sequences, 65% of them found a single time. The ten largest clones add up to about 60% of the sample. Flow cytometry had shown CD8+CD57+ cell expansion in the patients selected for sequencing. Material for sequencing was sorted CD4+, CD8+, or CD8+CD57+ T cells (not recorded which) from PBMCs. Receptors were obtained from a human donor with aplastic anemia.

The gene calls are TRBV5-1 and TRBJ2-2, with TRBD2 as a possible D gene (7 bases). The CDR3 length is 16 residues. Germline loops: CDR1 SGHRS, CDR2 YFSETQ. V was clipped by 0 bases and J by 5 bases, with 14 bases between them. The CDR3 protein is CASSLDPGGQTGELFF. For the CDR3, the DNA is TGCGCCAGCAGCTTGGACCCGGGGGGCCAGACCGGGGAGCTGTTTTTT.

The rearrangement links TRBV5-1 to TRBJ2-7; the match to TRBD2 covers 9 bases. The CDR3 length is 19 residues. The germline gives CDR1 SGHRS, CDR2 YFSETQ. J lost 1 base, V lost 4 bases, and 18 bases had no gene match. The CDR3 region is CASSLGLASLRGMSYEQYF. Here the CDR3 DNA reads TGCGCCAGCAGCCTGGGACTAGCCTCGTTACGAGGGATGTCCTACGAGCAGTACTTC.

The rearrangement links TRBV10-2 to TRBJ2-7, with 10 bases matching TRBD2. Trimming removed 4 bases from V and 10 bases from J; junction bases left unmatched: 13. Germline V gives CDR1 WSHSY, CDR2 SAAADI. CDR3 length: 15 residues. As DNA, the CDR3 is TGCGCCAGCAGTGCTTCGAAAGCGGGAGGGCCGGAACAGTACTTC. Translation: CASSASKAGGPEQYF.

V is TRBV19 and J is TRBJ1-6; 10 bases are shared with TRBD1. Germline V CDR1 and CDR2: LNHDA, SQIVND (reference sequence). V lost 6 bases to trimming and J lost 11 bases; unmatched junction nucleotides: 7. The CDR3 sequence is 14 residues long. This chain's CDR3 is CASSLGTGDPPLHF. The CDR3, as DNA: TGTGCCAGTAGCCTCGGGACAGGGGATCCACCCCTCCACTTT.

The chain carries TRBV13 and TRBJ2-7; D not certain. V was pared by 1 base and J by 5 bases, with 6 bases between. This CDR3 spans 12 amino acids. Germline V gene sequence: CDR1 PRHDT, CDR2 FYEKMQ (reference sequence). CDR3 nucleotide sequence: TGTGCCAGCAGCTTAGAAGGCGACGAGCAGTACTTC. Translating gives CASSLEGDEQYF.

The chain uses TRBV20-1 and TRBJ1-2; 9 nucleotides agree with TRBD1. After removal of 4 bases from V and 4 bases from J, the junction contained 7 bases not matched to a gene. The CDR3 loop spans 14 amino acids. CDR1 is DFQATT, CDR2 SNEGSKA, per germline (reference sequence). CDR3 loop: CSAMGQGTFYGYTF. The CDR3 coding sequence is TGCAGTGCTATGGGACAGGGCACCTTCTATGGCTACACCTTC.

The V and J genes are TRBV7-8 and TRBJ1-6; D is uncertain. V lost 5 bases and J 9 bases, leaving 11 bases between the germline ends. Looked up from germline, CDR1 is SGHVS and CDR2 is FQNEAQ. This CDR3 comprises 13 residues. The CDR3 DNA sequence: TGTGCCAGCAGCCAGAAGGACGTTTCACCCCTCCACTTT. This codes for CASSQKDVSPLHF.

The chain uses TRBV7-6 and TRBJ2-5; D uncertain. The CDR3 has 16 residues. From germline, CDR1 is SGHVS and CDR2 FNYEAQ. V lost 3 bases and J lost 1, with 15 bases in between. CDR3 region: CASSFSIVSRQETQYF. CDR3 coding DNA: TGTGCCAGCAGCTTTAGTATAGTCTCCCGCCAAGAGACCCAGTACTTC.

This clonotype showed up just once. The DNA for the CDR3 is TGTGCCAGCAGCTCTCCGGGGACCTACGAGCAGTACTTC. Its translation is CASSSPGTYEQYF. The V and J genes are TRBV7-9 and TRBJ2-7, with D possibly being TRBD2 (5 bases). Trimming shortened V by 4 bases and J by 2 bases, and 9 bases separated the two germline ends. The CDR3 extends over 13 amino acids. Germline V gene sequence: CDR1 SEHNR, CDR2 FQNEAQ (reference sequence).

The CDR3 DNA reads TGTGCCAGCAGTCGGTACAATACAGGGGGCGCGGGAAATTCACCCCTCCACTTT. Translation gives CASSRYNTGGAGNSPLHF. J is TRBJ1-6 and V is TRBV11-1, with TRBD1 matching 9 bases. The V segment lost 6 bases and the J segment 7 bases; nucleotides outside the gene matches: 16. In germline, CDR1 is SGHAT, CDR2 FQDESV (reference sequence). The CDR3 is 18 residues long.

This clonotype was picked up one time. The rearrangement links TRBV19 to TRBJ1-6; the match to TRBD1 covers 7 bases. J lost 10 bases, V lost 6 bases, and 9 bases had no gene match. The CDR3 sequence is 14 residues long. Germline V lookup: CDR1 LNHDA, CDR2 SQIVND (reference sequence). This CDR3 is CASSRTGGYSPLHF. CDR3 bases: TGTGCCAGTAGCCGGACAGGAGGTTACTCACCCCTCCACTTT.

The CDR3, as DNA: TGTGCCAGCAGTCGACTAGCGGGAGGGATTAATGAGCAGTTCTTC. Its protein product is CASSRLAGGINEQFF. The gene calls are TRBV5-6 and TRBJ2-1, with 14 bases aligning to TRBD2. Germline CDR1 SGHDT, CDR2 YYEEEE. The CDR3 covers 15 residues. Losses at the gene ends were 5 bases for V and 7 bases for J; bases not matched to a gene: 5.

Points on this clonotype: Sequence at one end of the junction differs from germline and may be a read error. The DNA for the CDR3 is TGTGCCAGCAGCTTAGAGTTAGGGCGCTACGAGCGGTACTTC. This codes for CASSLELGRYERYF. The chain couples TRBV7-8 to TRBJ2-7, with D uncertain. From germline, CDR1 is SGHVS and CDR2 FQNEAQ. The CDR3 covers 14 residues. Looking up the rest from reference TRBV7-8 and TRBJ2-7 gives the full variable domain: GAGVSQSPRYKVAKRGQDVALRCDPISGHVSLFWYQQALGQGPEFLTYFQNEAQLDKSGLPSDRFFAERPEGSVSTLKIQRTQQEDSAVYLCASSLELGRYERYFGPGTRLTVT.

Worth noting for this clonotype: An end of the junction differs from the germline gene, which may be a read error. The V gene is TRBV5-1, the J gene TRBJ2-1, with TRBD1 matching over 10 bases. The CDR3 consists of 13 residues. Germline assignment: CDR1 SGHRS and CDR2 YFSETQ. For the CDR3, the DNA is TGTGCCAGCAGCGGGACAGGGGACAATGAGCAGTTCTTC. Translation gives CASSGTGDNEQFF.

The table lists this clonotype with many counts. The chain couples TRBV5-1 to TRBJ2-3; 8 bases match TRBD1. After removal of 0 bases from V and 4 bases from J, the junction contained 4 bases not matched to a gene. The germline gives CDR1 SGHRS, CDR2 YFSETQ. CDR3 length equals 15 residues. The CDR3 loop reads CASSLVGQGSDTQYF. The CDR3 DNA sequence: TGCGCCAGCAGCTTGGTTGGACAGGGTTCAGATACGCAGTATTTT.

This clonotype was seen repeatedly, ten times or more. V gene TRBV9 combines with J gene TRBJ2-1; 11 nucleotides line up with TRBD2. The CDR3 is 15 residues long. The junction had 8 bases not matched to a gene; V was cut back by 6 bases and J by 6 bases. Germline CDR1 SGDLS, CDR2 YYNGEE. CDR3 protein: CASNPSGGPRNEQFF. In DNA form, the CDR3 reads TGTGCCAGCAACCCTAGCGGGGGGCCGCGCAATGAGCAGTTCTTC.

This clonotype was seen a handful of times. The CDR3 DNA follows: TGTGCCAGCAGTCTTAGCGGGGGTACCTACGAGCAGTACTTC. Its protein product is CASSLSGGTYEQYF. The chain uses TRBV12-3 or TRBV12-4 and TRBJ2-7; TRBD2 matches 9 bases. J gave up 2 bases and V 5 bases, and 4 bases lay outside the gene matches. This CDR3 region has 14 residues.

The chain is built from TRBV7-8 and TRBJ1-6; 10 bases are a match to TRBD1. Germline-derived CDR1 and CDR2 are SGHVS and FQNEAQ. V lost 5 bases to trimming and J lost 10 bases; unmatched junction nucleotides: 5. The CDR3 runs to 14 residues. In DNA form, the CDR3 reads TGTGCCAGCAGCCTCCGGGACAGGGGATCACCCCTCCACTTT. It specifies CASSLRDRGSPLHF.

This clonotype occurred a few times. V usage is TRBV9 and J usage is TRBJ2-7; TRBD1 aligns across 11 bases. Trimming took 3 bases from V and 6 from J; bases not matched to a gene: 2. Germline CDR1 is SGDLS and CDR2 is YYNGEE. The CDR3 runs to 13 residues. The CDR3 sequence is CASSAGQGGEQYF. CDR3 DNA: TGTGCCAGCAGCGCGGGACAGGGGGGCGAGCAGTACTTC.

This chain links TRBV20-1 with TRBJ2-1; 10 positions match TRBD2. The CDR3 contains 16 residues. Per germline, CDR1 DFQATT and CDR2 SNEGSKA (reference sequence). V shed 6 bases, J shed 5 bases, and the junction held 13 bases outside the gene matches. The CDR3 coding sequence is TGCAGTGCCAACACAAAAGGGACTAGCGTCGACAATGAGCAGTTCTTC. It codes for CSANTKGTSVDNEQFF.